A single sample gave rise to the 23 T cell receptor beta chains below, sequenced in a study of STAT5B mutations in CD4+ large granular lymphocyte leukemia. The data were produced by immunoSEQ multiplex PCR, yet TCRdb's version contains in-frame clones alone and is incomplete. Of about 48,000 clones in the sample, less than 85% were seen once. Specimen: CD4+ T cells from blood buffy coats. These receptors all come from a human donor in good health.

Note on this clone: The sample carries other DNA sequences with the same CDR3. The genes are TRBV5-1 and TRBJ2-3; 15 bases line up with TRBD2. Losses at the gene ends were 4 bases for V and 4 bases for J; bases not matched to a gene: 4. Germline V gives CDR1 SGHRS, CDR2 YFSETQ. The length of the CDR3 is 16 residues. In DNA form, the CDR3 reads TGCGCCAGCAGCCTCGGACTAGCGGGGGGGCCAGATACGCAGTATTTT. This gives the protein CASSLGLAGGPDTQYF.

In nucleotides, the CDR3 is TGTGCCAGCAGCTCCCGGGACAGGGGGATATCGGGCAATCAGCCCCAGCATTTT. This sequence encodes CASSSRDRGISGNQPQHF. V is TRBV7-9 and J is TRBJ1-5; 11 bases agree with TRBD1. From germline, CDR1 is SEHNR and CDR2 FQNEAQ (reference sequence). The CDR3 is 18 residues long. The J segment lost 2 bases and the V segment lost 4 bases, leaving 10 bases of the junction unmatched. Using reference TRBV7-9 and TRBJ1-5 for the parts outside the CDR3, the full variable domain is DTGVSQNPRHKITKRGQNVTFRCDPISEHNRLYWYRQTLGQGPEFLTYFQNEAQLEKSRLLSDRFSAERPKGSFSTLEIQRTEQGDSAMYLCASSSRDRGISGNQPQHFGDGTRLSIL.

V gene TRBV5-1 combines with J gene TRBJ2-1; D might be TRBD1 (5 bases). This CDR3 has 15 residues. V was trimmed by 0 bases and J by 4 bases, leaving 11 bases between them. The germline gives CDR1 SGHRS, CDR2 YFSETQ. CDR3 sequence (DNA): TGCGCCAGCAGCTTGGGACAGTGGGAATACAATGAGCAGTTCTTC. Translation: CASSLGQWEYNEQFF.

The chain uses TRBV11-2 and TRBJ1-2, with TRBD1 as a possible D gene (6 bases). V gave up 4 bases and J gave up 7 bases, with 16 bases separating them. Germline V lookup: CDR1 SGHAT, CDR2 FQNNGV. The CDR3 runs to 14 residues. CDR3 nucleotides: TGTGCCAGCAGCTCTACAGGGATCTTTGGTGGCTACACCTTC. Translated: CASSSTGIFGGYTF.

V and J are TRBV5-1 and TRBJ1-6; 7 bases agree with TRBD1. Germline CDR1 is SGHRS and CDR2 is YFSETQ. V dropped 2 bases and J dropped 8; count of bases not matched to a gene: 7. The CDR3 is 15 amino acids. CDR3 coding DNA: TGCGCCAGCAGCTTAAGTACAGGGGAATATTCACCCCTCCACTTT. Translation: CASSLSTGEYSPLHF.

The chain joins TRBV6-6 to TRBJ1-6; D is unclear. Germline loops: CDR1 MNHNY, CDR2 SVGAGI (reference sequence). The ends were cut back, 7 bases at V and 3 bases at J, with 13 bases in the middle. This CDR3 contains 15 residues. The CDR3 protein is CASTSAEIYNSPLHF. Here the CDR3 DNA reads TGTGCCAGCACCTCCGCTGAGATCTATAATTCACCCCTCCACTTT.

V and J are TRBV30 and TRBJ1-2; 8 nucleotides line up with TRBD1. This CDR3 is 15 amino acids long. Unmatched junction bases numbered 9, after V lost 1 base and J lost 5 bases. The germline V gene encodes CDR1 GTSNPN and CDR2 SVGIG (reference sequence). The CDR3 region has the DNA TGTGCCTGGAGTGCCGGGACAGGATTCGTTTATGGCTACACCTTC. It encodes CAWSAGTGFVYGYTF.

In its sample, this clone was seen a few times. V usage is TRBV5-6 and J usage is TRBJ1-1, with D maybe TRBD1 (5 bases). Germline-derived CDR1 and CDR2 are SGHDT and YYEEEE. The germline V and J ends were trimmed by 4 bases and 4 bases, with 8 bases remaining between them. The CDR3 loop spans 12 amino acids. This CDR3 is CASSVRGTEAFF. CDR3 coding DNA: TGTGCCAGCAGCGTAAGGGGCACTGAAGCTTTCTTT.

The rearrangement joins TRBV18 to TRBJ2-7; possibly TRBD1 for D (6 bases). CDR1 KGHSH and CDR2 LQKENI come from the germline V gene. This CDR3 has 15 residues. The V gene lost 6 bases and the J gene lost 0 bases, with 15 bases spanning the gap. CDR3 amino acids: CASSAGAGVSYEQYF. CDR3 DNA: TGTGCCAGCTCCGCCGGGGCAGGGGTCTCCTACGAGCAGTACTTC.

This rearrangement joins TRBV7-9 to TRBJ2-7; no clear D gene. Germline V lookup: CDR1 SEHNR, CDR2 FQNEAQ (reference sequence). The V and J ends lost 5 bases and 5 bases respectively, with 16 bases between them. This CDR3 has 14 amino acids. CDR3 residues: CASSTDTPRDEQYF. The CDR3 DNA follows: TGTGCCAGCAGCACGGATACGCCCCGGGACGAGCAGTACTTC.

This chain uses TRBV5-1 with TRBJ2-2; 12 nucleotides line up with TRBD2. Germline-derived CDR1 and CDR2 are SGHRS and YFSETQ. The V and J ends lost 3 bases and 6 bases, in that order; junction bases with no gene match: 3. CDR3 length: 15 amino acids. The CDR3 here is CASSSSGGAAGELFF. The CDR3 bases are TGCGCCAGCAGCTCTAGCGGGGGGGCTGCCGGGGAGCTGTTTTTT.

The J gene is TRBJ2-7, the V gene TRBV7-2; D may be TRBD2 (7 bases). The CDR3 is 14 amino acids. The V and J ends lost 3 bases and 3 bases respectively, with 12 bases between them. Germline assignment: CDR1 SGHTA and CDR2 FQGNSA. CDR3 region: CASSFTGGDYEQYF. As DNA, the CDR3 is TGTGCCAGCAGCTTTACGGGGGGCGACTACGAGCAGTACTTC.

The rearrangement joins TRBV6-5 to TRBJ1-2, with 7 positions matching TRBD1. V was clipped by 6 bases and J by 8 bases; unmatched bases: 9. This CDR3 comprises 13 residues. Germline CDR1 and CDR2: MNHEY and SVGAGI. The CDR3 DNA reads as TGTGCCAGCAGCACACTACAGGGGAGAGGCTACACCTTC. Amino acid sequence: CASSTLQGRGYTF.

This sequence joins TRBV6-6 and TRBJ2-1, with D perhaps being TRBD1 or TRBD2 (5 bases each). Deletions cut 5 bases from V and 5 bases from J, with 16 bases between. The CDR3 loop spans 15 amino acids. Germline lookup yields CDR1 MNHNY and CDR2 SVGAGI (reference sequence). CDR3 region: CASSPRFGDDNEQFF. The CDR3 region has the DNA TGTGCCAGCAGTCCCCGGTTCGGGGACGACAATGAGCAGTTCTTC.

This clone appeared a single time. The chain employs TRBV5-1 and TRBJ1-2; 7 nucleotides align to TRBD1. The CDR3 is made up of 14 amino acids. The V gene end was trimmed by 4 bases and the J gene end by 3 bases; junction bases not matched to a gene: 6. Germline V gene sequence: CDR1 SGHRS, CDR2 YFSETQ. The CDR3 nucleotides are TGCGCCAGCAGCCTAGGACAGGACGACTATGGCTACACCTTC. It translates to CASSLGQDDYGYTF. Filled out from reference TRBV5-1 and TRBJ1-2, the complete variable domain reads KAGVTQTPRYLIKTRGQQVTLSCSPISGHRSVSWYQQTPGQGLQFLFEYFSETQRNKGNFPGRFSGRQFSNSRSEMNVSTLELGDSALYLCASSLGQDDYGYTFGSGTRLTVV.

The table lists this clone with a few counts. The CDR3 coding sequence is TGCGCCAGCAAGGGGCCAGGCGTGAACACTGAAGCTTTCTTT. This gives the protein CASKGPGVNTEAFF. The V gene is TRBV5-1, the J gene TRBJ1-1; a weak D match, TRBD1 (5 bases). Trimming removed 6 bases at V and 0 bases at J, with 12 bases between. Germline V gives CDR1 SGHRS, CDR2 YFSETQ. This CDR3 contains 14 residues. Combining the CDR3 with reference TRBV5-1 and TRBJ1-1 gives the whole variable domain KAGVTQTPRYLIKTRGQQVTLSCSPISGHRSVSWYQQTPGQGLQFLFEYFSETQRNKGNFPGRFSGRQFSNSRSEMNVSTLELGDSALYLCASKGPGVNTEAFFGQGTRLTVV.

This clone was seen only a few times. V is TRBV18 and J is TRBJ1-6; D is unresolved. The CDR3 sequence is 14 residues long. V lost 1 base, J lost 6 bases, and 7 bases lay in between. Germline values: CDR1 KGHSH, CDR2 LQKENI. DNA of the CDR3: TGTGCCAGCTCACCACGGGGAAGTAATTCACCCCTCCACTTT. Translating gives CASSPRGSNSPLHF.

The gene calls are TRBV7-9 and TRBJ2-7; 7 positions match TRBD1. The CDR3 runs 14 residues. Trimming removed 3 bases from V and 3 bases from J; junction bases left unmatched: 5. Germline CDR1 is SEHNR and CDR2 is FQNEAQ (reference sequence). CDR3 in DNA: TGTGCCAGCAGCTTTGGGACAGCCTACTACGAGCAGTACGTC. As protein: CASSFGTAYYEQYV.

This clone was observed a single time. This chain connects TRBV11-2 to TRBJ2-5, with TRBD2 identical over 7 bases. The CDR3 has 16 amino acids. Germline CDR1 reads SGHAT; CDR2 reads FQNNGV. With V trimmed by 5 bases and J by 5 bases, 14 bases remained unmatched. The CDR3 nucleotides read TGTGCCAGCAGCCCTCCGGGACTATCAACCTCCGAGACCCAGTACTTC. Its translation: CASSPPGLSTSETQYF.

This clone occurred once. The V gene is TRBV19, the J gene TRBJ2-3; TRBD1 might be the D (7 bases). Germline V CDR1 and CDR2: LNHDA, SQIVND (reference sequence). V gave up 10 bases and J gave up 2 bases, with 19 bases separating them. The CDR3 totals 15 residues. CDR3 DNA: TGTGCCACTAAGGTGCAGGGGGGCACCACAGATACGCAGTATTTT. Its translation: CATKVQGGTTDTQYF.

The chain carries TRBV7-2 and TRBJ1-3; D is perhaps TRBD1 (6 bases). Germline CDR1 reads SGHTA; CDR2 reads FQGNSA. V was shortened by 6 bases and J by 4 bases, with 10 bases between the two germline ends. This CDR3 is 13 amino acids long. Written as DNA, the CDR3 is TGTGCCAGCAGTTGGACAGTCGGAAACACCATATATTTT. Translation: CASSWTVGNTIYF.

The chain couples TRBV4-2 to TRBJ2-5, with no clear D. The ends were cut back, 1 base at V and 7 bases at J, with 10 bases in the middle. Germline CDR1 and CDR2: LGHNA and YNFKEQ. CDR3 length: 13 residues. CDR3: CASSQAAVGTQYF. The CDR3 nucleotides read TGTGCCAGCAGCCAAGCCGCCGTGGGGACCCAGTACTTC.

The chain links TRBV6-6 to TRBJ2-7; D is uncertain. Trimming left V 2 bases short and J 5 bases short, with 7 bases between. The length of the CDR3 is 12 residues. Per germline, CDR1 MNHNY and CDR2 SVGAGI (reference sequence). This CDR3 reads CASSYVGNEQYV. DNA of the CDR3: TGTGCCAGCAGTTACGTTGGAAACGAGCAGTACGTC.